The present T cell receptor (beta chain) was sequenced within a study of T cell repertoires in cytomegalovirus infection. This clonotype was recorded at least ten times. Its antigen is not identified. CDR3 length equals 14 residues. Trimming cost V 5 bases and J 1 base, with 12 bases left between them. CDR1 and CDR2 from the germline V gene are SGHTA and FQGNSA. Study-level findings and limits: Pooled public TCR beta family frequency picked out CMV carriers with the relevant HLA.

MiXCR, applied by TCRdb to the reads, yields one record per CDR3 protein. The sample has hundreds of thousands of distinct CDR3 sequences, 8% to 10% seen once. The gene calls are TRBV7-2 and TRBJ2-7; no reliable D call. The clonotype was recovered from a human donor in good health (CMV status not recorded). Some clones in this sample may be carry-over from other donors' samples. Sequencing was performed on PBMCs. CDR3 in amino acids: CASSTSTGSYEQYF. The CDR3 DNA reads TGTGCCAGCAGCACCTCGACGGGTTCCTACGAGCAGTACTTC.